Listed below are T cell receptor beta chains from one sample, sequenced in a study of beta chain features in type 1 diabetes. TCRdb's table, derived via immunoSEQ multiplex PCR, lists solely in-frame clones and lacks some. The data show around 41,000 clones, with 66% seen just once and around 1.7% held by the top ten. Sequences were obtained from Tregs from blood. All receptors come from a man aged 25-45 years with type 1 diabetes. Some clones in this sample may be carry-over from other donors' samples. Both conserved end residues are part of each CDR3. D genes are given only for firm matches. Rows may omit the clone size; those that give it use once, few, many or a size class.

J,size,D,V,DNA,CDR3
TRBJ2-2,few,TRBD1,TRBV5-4,TGTGCCAGCAGCAAAGGGACAGGGGGCTTCGCGAACACCGGGGAGCTGTTTTTT,CASSKGTGGFANTGELFF
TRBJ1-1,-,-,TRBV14,TGTGCCAGCAGCCCCCTGGGGGGGGATACTGAAGCTTTCTTT,CASSPLGGDTEAFF
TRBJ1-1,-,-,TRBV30,TGTGCCTGGAGTCCACCACAGGGCAAGAACACTGAAGCTTTCTTT,CAWSPPQGKNTEAFF
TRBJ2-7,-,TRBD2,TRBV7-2,TGTGCCAGCAGCTTAGAGGGACTACCAAACTACGAGCAGTACTTC,CASSLEGLPNYEQYF
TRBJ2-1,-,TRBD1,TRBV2,TGTGCCAGCAGGGGGCAGGGGGTCTACAATGAGCAGTTCTTC,CASRGQGVYNEQFF
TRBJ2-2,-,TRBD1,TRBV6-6,TGTGCCAGCAGTTACTCCCCGGGACAGGGGCCCGGGGAGCTGTTTTTT,CASSYSPGQGPGELFF
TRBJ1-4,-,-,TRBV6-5,TGTGCCAGCAGTAAGACAGGAGTGAGGGAAAAACTGTTTTTT,CASSKTGVREKLFF
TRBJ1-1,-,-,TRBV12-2,TGTGCAAGTCGCTTAACGGACAGGGTCAGGGCTGAAGCTTTCTTT,CASRLTDRVRAEAFF
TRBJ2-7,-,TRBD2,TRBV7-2,TGTGCCAGCAGCATAGGTAGCGGGTCCTACGAGCAGTACTTC,CASSIGSGSYEQYF
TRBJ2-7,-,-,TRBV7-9,TGTGCCAGCAGCTTGGGGAGACTCCAGTACTTC,CASSLGRLQYF
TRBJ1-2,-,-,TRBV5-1,TGCGCCAGCAGCTTGGACTCCAGGGGCTACACCTTC,CASSLDSRGYTF
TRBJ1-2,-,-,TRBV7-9,TGTGCCAGCAGCTTGGCTCCTGGAGGTCGGGGCTACACCTTC,CASSLAPGGRGYTF
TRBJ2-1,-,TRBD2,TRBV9,TGTGCCAGCAGCGTAGGAGGGCGGGGGGTCTTGAATGAGCAGTTCTTC,CASSVGGRGVLNEQFF
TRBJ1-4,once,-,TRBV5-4,TGTGCCAGCAGCTTGGCCTGGGAGGGTGAAAAACTGTTTTTT,CASSLAWEGEKLFF
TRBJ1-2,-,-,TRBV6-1,TGTGCCAGTCTATACAGGCCACTTCGCTATGGCTACACCTTC,CASLYRPLRYGYTF
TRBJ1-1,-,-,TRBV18,TGTGCCAGCTCACGACAGGAGAACACTGAAGCTTTCTTT,CASSRQENTEAFF
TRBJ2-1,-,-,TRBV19,TGTGCCAGTAGTATAGATAGGAGCGGAACGTACAATGAGCAGTTCTTC,CASSIDRSGTYNEQFF
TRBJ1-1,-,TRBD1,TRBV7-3,TGTGCCAGCAGCTTAAATACAGGGGGCACTGAAGCTTTCTTT,CASSLNTGGTEAFF
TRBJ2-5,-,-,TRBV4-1,TGCGCCAGCAGCCAAGATTCCAGTCGGGGCCAAGAGACCCAGTACTTC,CASSQDSSRGQETQYF
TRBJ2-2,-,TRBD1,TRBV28,TGTGCCAGCTACTCGGGACAGGGGATAGGCGGGGAGCTGTTTTTT,CASYSGQGIGGELFF
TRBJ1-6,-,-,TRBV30,TGTGCCTGGAGGCAGAGCGCTGTTTCACCCCTCCACTTT,CAWRQSAVSPLHF
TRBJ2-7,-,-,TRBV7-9,TGTGCCAGCAGCAATAGGCGGTACTACGAGCAGTACTTC,CASSNRRYYEQYF
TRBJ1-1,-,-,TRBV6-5,TGTGCCAGCAGACCGGACACCTACACTGAAGCTTTCTTT,CASRPDTYTEAFF
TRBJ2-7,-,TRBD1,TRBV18,TGTGCCAGCTCACCCCCTGACAGGGTCGGGTACGAGCAGTACTTC,CASSPPDRVGYEQYF
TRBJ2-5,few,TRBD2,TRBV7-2,TGTGCCAGTAAAAAAAGGGCGGGGGAGAGGGAGACCCAGTACTTC,CASKKRAGERETQYF
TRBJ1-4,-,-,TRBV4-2,TGTGCCAGCAGCCGGACCCCACAGGGAAATGAAAAACTGTTTTTT,CASSRTPQGNEKLFF
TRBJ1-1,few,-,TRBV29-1,TGCAGCGTTGACCCGAGGGTGTCTGAAGCTTTCTTT,CSVDPRVSEAFF
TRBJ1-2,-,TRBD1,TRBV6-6,TGTGCCAGCAGTTACGGGCTTGGGACAGGGCACTATGGCTACACCTTC,CASSYGLGTGHYGYTF
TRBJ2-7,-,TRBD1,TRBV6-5,TGTGCCAGCAGGATTAGCCCCCGGGACAGGGACGAGCAGTACTTC,CASRISPRDRDEQYF
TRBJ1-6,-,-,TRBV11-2,TGTGCCAGCAGCTTAGTCCCGGATTCACCCCTCCACTTT,CASSLVPDSPLHF
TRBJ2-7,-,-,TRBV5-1,TGCGCCAGCAGCTTGGTCGCGCAGGGCTCCTACGAGCAGTACTTC,CASSLVAQGSYEQYF
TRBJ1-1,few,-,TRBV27,TGTGCCAGCAGTTTATCGTACAGGTTTTACACTGAAGCTTTCTTT,CASSLSYRFYTEAFF
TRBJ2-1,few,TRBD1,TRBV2,TGTGCCAGCAGTGATAGGGGGCTTATCAATGAGCAGTTCTTC,CASSDRGLINEQFF
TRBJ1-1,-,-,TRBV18,TGTGCCAGCTCCCGTTCGGAGGAGAACACTGAAGCTTTCTTT,CASSRSEENTEAFF
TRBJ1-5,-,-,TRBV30,TGTGCCTGGAGTGGGGGGGGCAATCAGCCCCAGCATTTT,CAWSGGGNQPQHF
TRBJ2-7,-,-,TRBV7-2,TGTGCCAGCAGCTCCTCAGGCTACGAGCAGTACTTC,CASSSSGYEQYF
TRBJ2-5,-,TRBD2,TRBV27,TGTGCCAGCAAAGGCTCGGCTAGCGGGGATCAAGAGACCCAGTACTTC,CASKGSASGDQETQYF
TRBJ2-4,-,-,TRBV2,TGTGCCAGCAGTGTGCAGTGGGCCAAAAACATTCAGTACTTC,CASSVQWAKNIQYF
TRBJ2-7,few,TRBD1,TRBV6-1,TGTGCCAGCAGTGAAAGCGTCCCCCCCACAGGGGAGTACTTC,CASSESVPPTGEYF
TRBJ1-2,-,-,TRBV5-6,TGTGCCAGCAGCTTGGTCGGGGGCTATGGCTACACCTTC,CASSLVGGYGYTF
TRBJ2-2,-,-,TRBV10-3,TGTGCCATCAGTGGTGGAGGGCGGGCGGCCACCGGGGAGCTGTTTTTT,CAISGGGRAATGELFF
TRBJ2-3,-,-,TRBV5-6,TGTGCCACCCATTGGCGAATCGGCACAGATATGCAGTATTTT,CATHWRIGTDMQYF
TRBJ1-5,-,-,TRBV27,TGTGCCAGCAGTAGTTCAGGTCATCAGCCCCAGCATTTT,CASSSSGHQPQHF
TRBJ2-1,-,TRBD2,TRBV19,TGTGCCACCCGATGGCGGGGGAGCAATGAGCAGTTCTTC,CATRWRGSNEQFF
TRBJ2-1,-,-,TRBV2,TGTGCCAGCACATCTCGTGTGACAGTACGAAGTGAGCAGTTCTTC,CASTSRVTVRSEQFF
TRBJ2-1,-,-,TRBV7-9,TGTGCCAGCAGCTTATCACACGTCCACAATGAGCAGTTCTTC,CASSLSHVHNEQFF
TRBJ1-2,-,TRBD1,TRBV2,TGTGCCTGGGGACAGGGACGAAGAGGCTACACCTTC,CAWGQGRRGYTF
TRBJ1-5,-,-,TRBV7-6,TGTGCCAGCAGCTTAGAACAGGGCAATCAGCCCCAGCATTTT,CASSLEQGNQPQHF
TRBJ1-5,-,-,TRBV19,TGTGCCAGTAGTTCGGGACTCAGCAATCAGCCCCAGCATTTT,CASSSGLSNQPQHF
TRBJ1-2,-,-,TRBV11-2,TGTGCCAGCAGCTTGGGGGAGGGCTATGGCTACACCTTC,CASSLGEGYGYTF
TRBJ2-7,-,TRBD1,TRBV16,TGTGCCAGCAGCGATAGACAGGGGGCCTACGAGCAGTACTTC,CASSDRQGAYEQYF
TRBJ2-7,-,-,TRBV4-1,TGCGCCAGCAGCCAAGAACACCCGCTCTACGAGCAGTACTTC,CASSQEHPLYEQYF
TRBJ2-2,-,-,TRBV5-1,TGCGCCAGCAGCCCCTATCAGGGCGGTGGGACCGGGGAGCTGTTTTTT,CASSPYQGGGTGELFF
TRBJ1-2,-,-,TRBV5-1,TGCGCCAGCAGCCCCTACTTCCGGACAGAAGGCTACACCTTC,CASSPYFRTEGYTF
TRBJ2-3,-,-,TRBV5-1,TGCGCCAGCAGGAGGAGCACGTTGCCAGATACGCAGTATTTT,CASRRSTLPDTQYF
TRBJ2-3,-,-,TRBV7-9,TGTGCCAGCAGCTTAGGAGTGACTGATTACACAGATACGCAGTATTTT,CASSLGVTDYTDTQYF
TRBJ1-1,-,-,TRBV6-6,TGTGCCAGCAGTTATGGCGGATTTGGGTCTCCTGAAGCTTTCTTT,CASSYGGFGSPEAFF
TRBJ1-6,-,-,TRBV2,TGTGCCCTAGGGGGAGGGAATTCACCCCTCCACTTT,CALGGGNSPLHF
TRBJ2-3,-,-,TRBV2,TGTGCCAGCAGGGCTGGCCCAGATACGCAGTATTTT,CASRAGPDTQYF